Below, 2 T cell receptor beta chains from the same sample are listed, as sequenced in a study of Graves' ophthalmopathy and Graves' hyperthyroidism. Transcripts of RNA were the source for amplifying TCR beta CDR3 regions. An initial RT-PCR round employing HTBI primers preceded a second-round multiplex PCR. TCRdb reprocessed the multiplex PCR reads via MiXCR and lists one record per CDR3 protein. The sample has 340,000 or so distinct CDR3 sequences, about 17% seen once; the top ten hold about 12%. Sequences were obtained from peripheral blood. These receptors were obtained from an adult man with Graves' ophthalmopathy.

This clonotype was picked up many times. V is TRBV24-1 and J is TRBJ1-1; no definite D call. The germline V gene has CDR1 KGHDR and CDR2 SFDVKD. Deletions cut 8 bases from V and 2 bases from J, with 11 bases between. This CDR3 is 13 amino acids long. The CDR3 DNA reads as TGTGCCACCACCCGGACGGGAAACACTGAAGCTTTCTTT. Translation gives CATTRTGNTEAFF.

This clonotype was recorded many times. The rearrangement links TRBV6-1 to TRBJ2-5, with 7 bases lining up with TRBD2. This CDR3 is 16 amino acids long. V lost 4 bases and J lost 0; bases outside the gene matches: 8. Germline CDR1 reads MNHNS; CDR2 reads SASEGT. The CDR3 coding sequence is TGTGCCAGCAGTGCCCAAGCGGGACGGCACCAAGAGACCCAGTACTTC. Residues: CASSAQAGRHQETQYF.